These T cell receptor beta chains were read from a single sample in a study of T-cell memory formation after mild COVID-19. MiXCR, run by TCRdb on the 5' RACE reads, gives a single entry per CDR3 protein. Of under 250,000 distinct CDR3 sequences in the sample, approximately 15% were seen once. Sequenced sample: PBMCs or a T cell subset sorted from them (not recorded which). These receptors were obtained from an adult woman who had mild COVID-19 (a few samples of this study predate the infection). Cell type and time point are not known. CDR3s include the opening cysteine and the closing phenylalanine or tryptophan. D genes are given only for firm matches. Some rows have no size entry. The others give once, few or many, or a class for an expanded clone.

cdr3_aa: CASSQVFFGEQYF
cdr3_nt: TGTGCCAGCAGCCAAGTGTTCTTCGGCGAGCAGTACTTC
j_call: TRBJ2-7
cdr3_length: 13
d_call: NA
v_call: TRBV14
clone_size: few

cdr3_aa: CASSSGQGGTGELFF
cdr3_nt: TGTGCCAGCAGCTCCGGACAGGGTGGCACCGGGGAGCTGTTTTTT
j_call: TRBJ2-2
cdr3_length: 15
d_call: TRBD1
v_call: TRBV7-7
clone_size: NA

cdr3_aa: CASSLTLKQGPKPTNEKLFF
cdr3_nt: TGTGCCAGCAGCTTAACCCTGAAACAGGGGCCAAAACCAACTAATGAAAAACTGTTTTTT
j_call: TRBJ1-4
cdr3_length: 20
d_call: TRBD1
v_call: TRBV7-3
clone_size: few

cdr3_aa: CASSFWDTGGTEAFF
cdr3_nt: TGTGCCAGCAGCTTCTGGGACACAGGGGGGACTGAAGCTTTCTTT
j_call: TRBJ1-1
cdr3_length: 15
d_call: TRBD1
v_call: TRBV11-3
clone_size: few

cdr3_aa: CASSFYGGSGTDTQYF
cdr3_nt: TGTGCCAGCAGTTTTTACGGGGGATCGGGCACAGATACGCAGTATTTT
j_call: TRBJ2-3
cdr3_length: 16
d_call: NA
v_call: TRBV12-3/TRBV12-4
clone_size: NA

cdr3_aa: CASSLDTGAAETQYF
cdr3_nt: TGTGCCAGCAGCTTAGATACGGGGGCGGCAGAGACCCAGTACTTC
j_call: TRBJ2-5
cdr3_length: 15
d_call: NA
v_call: TRBV7-6
clone_size: NA

cdr3_aa: CASSQDGGGAAGNTIYF
cdr3_nt: TGCGCCAGCAGCCAAGATGGAGGGGGCGCCGCTGGAAACACCATATATTTT
j_call: TRBJ1-3
cdr3_length: 17
d_call: TRBD1
v_call: TRBV4-3
clone_size: few

cdr3_aa: CASSRNRQGTNEKLFF
cdr3_nt: TGTGCCAGCAGCCGAAACAGACAGGGCACTAATGAAAAACTGTTTTTT
j_call: TRBJ1-4
cdr3_length: 16
d_call: TRBD1
v_call: TRBV14
clone_size: few

cdr3_aa: CASSPPSYNEQFF
cdr3_nt: TGTGCCAGCAGCCCCCCCAGTTACAATGAGCAGTTCTTC
j_call: TRBJ2-1
cdr3_length: 13
d_call: NA
v_call: TRBV7-2
clone_size: many

cdr3_aa: CASSFGGPLDTF
cdr3_nt: TGTGCCAGCAGTTTTGGAGGACCGTTGGACACCTTC
j_call: TRBJ1-2
cdr3_length: 12
d_call: NA
v_call: TRBV12-3/TRBV12-4
clone_size: NA

cdr3_aa: CASSQDHRGTTEAFF
cdr3_nt: TGCGCCAGCAGCCAAGATCATCGGGGTACCACTGAAGCTTTCTTT
j_call: TRBJ1-1
cdr3_length: 15
d_call: NA
v_call: TRBV4-1
clone_size: few

cdr3_aa: CASSESGDWTTQYF
cdr3_nt: TGCGCCAGCAGTGAGTCGGGAGACTGGACGACCCAGTACTTC
j_call: TRBJ2-5
cdr3_length: 14
d_call: NA
v_call: TRBV10-2
clone_size: NA

cdr3_aa: CASSEVTYEQYF
cdr3_nt: TGTGCCAGCAGTGAGGTAACCTACGAGCAGTACTTC
j_call: TRBJ2-7
cdr3_length: 12
d_call: NA
v_call: TRBV6-1
clone_size: few

cdr3_aa: CASSLWDTGPLETQYF
cdr3_nt: TGTGCCAGCAGCTTATGGGATACTGGCCCCCTAGAGACCCAGTACTTC
j_call: TRBJ2-5
cdr3_length: 16
d_call: NA
v_call: TRBV7-2
clone_size: few

cdr3_aa: CSARLGTASTDTQYF
cdr3_nt: TGCAGTGCTAGGTTGGGGACAGCCAGCACAGATACGCAGTATTTT
j_call: TRBJ2-3
cdr3_length: 15
d_call: TRBD1
v_call: TRBV20-1
clone_size: NA

cdr3_aa: CASSLGDQYNEQFF
cdr3_nt: TGTGCCAGCAGTTTGGGGGATCAGTACAATGAGCAGTTCTTC
j_call: TRBJ2-1
cdr3_length: 14
d_call: NA
v_call: TRBV12-3/TRBV12-4
clone_size: many

cdr3_aa: CASSQGAGHNEQFF
cdr3_nt: TGCGCCAGCAGCCAAGGAGCGGGTCACAATGAGCAGTTCTTC
j_call: TRBJ2-1
cdr3_length: 14
d_call: NA
v_call: TRBV4-3
clone_size: many

cdr3_aa: CASSLDRETYGYTF
cdr3_nt: TGCGCCAGCAGCTTGGACCGGGAAACCTATGGCTACACCTTC
j_call: TRBJ1-2
cdr3_length: 14
d_call: NA
v_call: TRBV5-1
clone_size: few

cdr3_aa: CASSLETGITEAFF
cdr3_nt: TGTGCCAGCAGCTTAGAAACAGGGATAACTGAAGCTTTCTTT
j_call: TRBJ1-1
cdr3_length: 14
d_call: NA
v_call: TRBV11-2
clone_size: NA

cdr3_aa: CAWSQLAVPNNEQLF
cdr3_nt: TGTGCCTGGAGTCAGCTAGCGGTACCTAACAATGAGCAGTTATTC
j_call: TRBJ2-1
cdr3_length: 15
d_call: TRBD2
v_call: TRBV30
clone_size: NA

cdr3_aa: CASSPGTGSRETQYF
cdr3_nt: TGTGCCAGCTCACCAGGGACAGGGAGTAGAGAGACCCAGTACTTC
j_call: TRBJ2-5
cdr3_length: 15
d_call: TRBD1
v_call: TRBV18
clone_size: few

cdr3_aa: CASSRTGANTEAFF
cdr3_nt: TGTGCCAGCAGCAGGACAGGGGCGAACACTGAAGCTTTCTTT
j_call: TRBJ1-1
cdr3_length: 14
d_call: TRBD1
v_call: TRBV12-3/TRBV12-4
clone_size: few

cdr3_aa: CASHLGNTDTQYF
cdr3_nt: TGTGCCAGCCACTTGGGTAACACAGATACGCAGTATTTT
j_call: TRBJ2-3
cdr3_length: 13
d_call: NA
v_call: TRBV12-3/TRBV12-4
clone_size: few

cdr3_aa: CASSSLAGEVQYF
cdr3_nt: TGCGCCAGCAGCTCGTTAGCGGGGGAAGTTCAGTACTTC
j_call: TRBJ2-7
cdr3_length: 13
d_call: TRBD2
v_call: TRBV5-1
clone_size: NA

cdr3_aa: CSARKRLAQETQYF
cdr3_nt: TGCAGTGCTAGAAAACGACTAGCCCAAGAGACCCAGTACTTC
j_call: TRBJ2-5
cdr3_length: 14
d_call: TRBD2
v_call: TRBV20-1
clone_size: few

cdr3_aa: CASSLAGYSNQPQHF
cdr3_nt: TGTGCCAGCAGTCTGGCCGGATATAGCAATCAGCCCCAGCATTTT
j_call: TRBJ1-5
cdr3_length: 15
d_call: NA
v_call: TRBV27
clone_size: many

cdr3_aa: CASSQGGQSNTGELFF
cdr3_nt: TGCGCCAGCAGCCAGGGCGGACAGTCGAACACCGGGGAGCTGTTTTTT
j_call: TRBJ2-2
cdr3_length: 16
d_call: NA
v_call: TRBV5-1
clone_size: NA

cdr3_aa: CASSSPRQSSGANVLTF
cdr3_nt: TGTGCCAGCAGCTCCCCCCGACAGAGCTCTGGGGCCAACGTCCTGACTTTC
j_call: TRBJ2-6
cdr3_length: 17
d_call: NA
v_call: TRBV7-3
clone_size: few

cdr3_aa: CASSLEGTAGANVLTF
cdr3_nt: TGCGCCAGCAGCTTGGAAGGGACAGCTGGGGCCAACGTCCTGACTTTC
j_call: TRBJ2-6
cdr3_length: 16
d_call: TRBD1
v_call: TRBV5-1
clone_size: few

cdr3_aa: CASSETAFANTGELFF
cdr3_nt: TGTGCCAGCAGCGAAACAGCATTCGCGAACACCGGGGAGCTGTTTTTT
j_call: TRBJ2-2
cdr3_length: 16
d_call: NA
v_call: TRBV9
clone_size: NA

cdr3_aa: CSAGARDRLSYEQYF
cdr3_nt: TGCAGTGCAGGGGCCCGGGACCGGCTATCCTACGAGCAGTACTTC
j_call: TRBJ2-7
cdr3_length: 15
d_call: NA
v_call: TRBV20-1
clone_size: few

cdr3_aa: CASSTGGVGGDEQFF
cdr3_nt: TGTGCCAGCAGTACTGGTGGTGTCGGGGGGGATGAGCAGTTCTTC
j_call: TRBJ2-1
cdr3_length: 15
d_call: TRBD2
v_call: TRBV7-6
clone_size: NA

cdr3_aa: CARIFGSSYNEQFF
cdr3_nt: TGTGCCAGAATCTTTGGCAGCTCCTACAATGAGCAGTTCTTC
j_call: TRBJ2-1
cdr3_length: 14
d_call: NA
v_call: TRBV7-2
clone_size: NA

cdr3_aa: CASSEMRGNTEAFF
cdr3_nt: TGTGCCAGCAGTGAGATGAGAGGGAACACTGAAGCTTTCTTT
j_call: TRBJ1-1
cdr3_length: 14
d_call: NA
v_call: TRBV6-1
clone_size: few

cdr3_aa: CASSSGQGNSPLHF
cdr3_nt: TGCGCCAGCAGCTCGGGACAGGGAAATTCACCCCTCCACTTT
j_call: TRBJ1-6
cdr3_length: 14
d_call: TRBD1
v_call: TRBV5-1
clone_size: many

cdr3_aa: CASGTGFEQYF
cdr3_nt: TGTGCCAGTGGGACAGGGTTTGAGCAGTACTTC
j_call: TRBJ2-7
cdr3_length: 11
d_call: TRBD1
v_call: TRBV6-2/TRBV6-3
clone_size: NA

cdr3_aa: CASSYGGGLINTEAFF
cdr3_nt: TGTGCCAGCAGTTACGGGGGAGGACTTATAAACACTGAAGCTTTCTTT
j_call: TRBJ1-1
cdr3_length: 16
d_call: NA
v_call: TRBV6-5
clone_size: few

cdr3_aa: CASSQSGPTGELFF
cdr3_nt: TGTGCCAGCAGCCAATCCGGGCCCACCGGGGAGCTGTTTTTT
j_call: TRBJ2-2
cdr3_length: 14
d_call: NA
v_call: TRBV3-1
clone_size: few

cdr3_aa: CASSPGQGRTSSYEQYF
cdr3_nt: TGTGCCAGCAGCCCTGGACAGGGGCGGACCAGCTCCTACGAGCAGTACTTC
j_call: TRBJ2-7
cdr3_length: 17
d_call: TRBD1
v_call: TRBV3-1
clone_size: once

cdr3_aa: CASSGVRNYGYTF
cdr3_nt: TGTGCCAGCAGTGGTGTCAGAAACTATGGCTACACCTTC
j_call: TRBJ1-2
cdr3_length: 13
d_call: NA
v_call: TRBV12-3/TRBV12-4
clone_size: few

cdr3_aa: CASSHQTGGSNGYTF
cdr3_nt: TGTGCCAGCAGCCACCAGACAGGGGGCAGCAATGGCTACACCTTC
j_call: TRBJ1-2
cdr3_length: 15
d_call: TRBD1
v_call: TRBV12-3/TRBV12-4
clone_size: many

cdr3_aa: CASSLDILLGAQYF
cdr3_nt: TGTGCCAGCAGCTTGGACATACTGCTTGGCGCGCAGTACTTC
j_call: TRBJ2-7
cdr3_length: 14
d_call: NA
v_call: TRBV7-8
clone_size: few

cdr3_aa: CASSSVDRSATQYF
cdr3_nt: TGTGCCAGCAGCTCAGTCGACAGGTCCGCGACCCAGTACTTC
j_call: TRBJ2-5
cdr3_length: 14
d_call: NA
v_call: TRBV5-4
clone_size: few

cdr3_aa: CASTPIYNEQFF
cdr3_nt: TGTGCCAGCACGCCAATCTACAATGAGCAGTTCTTC
j_call: TRBJ2-1
cdr3_length: 12
d_call: NA
v_call: TRBV2
clone_size: NA

cdr3_aa: CASSQGASGGYNEQFF
cdr3_nt: TGTGCCAGCAGCCAAGGGGCGAGCGGGGGGTACAATGAGCAGTTCTTC
j_call: TRBJ2-1
cdr3_length: 16
d_call: TRBD2
v_call: TRBV4-2
clone_size: few

cdr3_aa: CASSLEGLANNEQFF
cdr3_nt: TGTGCCAGCAGCTTGGAGGGTCTAGCCAACAATGAGCAGTTCTTC
j_call: TRBJ2-1
cdr3_length: 15
d_call: NA
v_call: TRBV5-5
clone_size: few

cdr3_aa: CASSKNRAEGYEQYF
cdr3_nt: TGTGCCAGCAGTAAAAACAGGGCGGAGGGCTACGAGCAGTACTTC
j_call: TRBJ2-7
cdr3_length: 15
d_call: NA
v_call: TRBV6-6
clone_size: few

cdr3_aa: CASSRIPGANVLTF
cdr3_nt: TGTGCCAGCAGCCGCATTCCTGGGGCCAACGTCCTGACTTTC
j_call: TRBJ2-6
cdr3_length: 14
d_call: NA
v_call: TRBV7-3
clone_size: few

cdr3_aa: CASSLSPLGAGGLFF
cdr3_nt: TGTGCTAGCAGCTTAAGCCCCTTAGGGGCCGGGGGGCTGTTTTTT
j_call: TRBJ2-2
cdr3_length: 15
d_call: NA
v_call: TRBV7-7
clone_size: NA

cdr3_aa: CAATSGGGTDTQYF
cdr3_nt: TGTGCCGCTACTAGCGGGGGGGGCACAGATACGCAGTATTTT
j_call: TRBJ2-3
cdr3_length: 14
d_call: TRBD2
v_call: TRBV6-1
clone_size: NA

cdr3_aa: CASSQDQLAGHEQFF
cdr3_nt: TGTGCCAGCAGCCAAGACCAGTTAGCGGGGCACGAGCAGTTCTTC
j_call: TRBJ2-1
cdr3_length: 15
d_call: TRBD2
v_call: TRBV3-1
clone_size: few

cdr3_aa: CASRRWVVGETQYF
cdr3_nt: TGTGCCAGCCGAAGATGGGTTGTCGGAGAGACCCAGTACTTC
j_call: TRBJ2-5
cdr3_length: 14
d_call: NA
v_call: TRBV6-2/TRBV6-3
clone_size: few

cdr3_aa: CASSSRGLANGELFF
cdr3_nt: TGTGCCAGCAGTTCAAGAGGGCTAGCGAACGGGGAGCTGTTTTTT
j_call: TRBJ2-2
cdr3_length: 15
d_call: NA
v_call: TRBV12-3/TRBV12-4
clone_size: NA

cdr3_aa: CASSSGQGANTDTQYF
cdr3_nt: TGCGCCAGCAGCTCGGGACAGGGGGCCAACACAGATACGCAGTATTTT
j_call: TRBJ2-3
cdr3_length: 16
d_call: TRBD1
v_call: TRBV5-1
clone_size: NA

cdr3_aa: CASSVTGEWSSEAFF
cdr3_nt: TGTGCCAGCAGCGTAACGGGGGAGTGGTCTTCTGAAGCTTTCTTT
j_call: TRBJ1-1
cdr3_length: 15
d_call: NA
v_call: TRBV9
clone_size: NA

cdr3_aa: CASALQGTIGYTF
cdr3_nt: TGTGCCAGTGCCCTACAGGGAACTATTGGCTACACCTTC
j_call: TRBJ1-2
cdr3_length: 13
d_call: NA
v_call: TRBV12-3/TRBV12-4
clone_size: few

cdr3_aa: CASSGGAIQYF
cdr3_nt: TGTGCCAGCAGCGGGGGGGCCATTCAGTACTTC
j_call: TRBJ2-4
cdr3_length: 11
d_call: TRBD2
v_call: TRBV12-3/TRBV12-4
clone_size: NA

cdr3_aa: CASSFEGQLTSYEQYF
cdr3_nt: TGTGCCAGCAGCTTTGAGGGACAGCTCACGTCCTACGAGCAGTACTTC
j_call: TRBJ2-7
cdr3_length: 16
d_call: TRBD1
v_call: TRBV7-8
clone_size: NA

cdr3_aa: CATSREPGNEQFF
cdr3_nt: TGTGCCACCAGCAGAGAGCCGGGTAATGAGCAGTTCTTC
j_call: TRBJ2-1
cdr3_length: 13
d_call: NA
v_call: TRBV15
clone_size: NA